This TCR beta chain was captured in a study of PD-L1 blockade in urothelial cancer. Time point given: pretreatment peripheral blood. TCRdb's copy holds only in-frame clones and misses some; the assay was immunoSEQ multiplex PCR. The table records about 63,000 clones, under 90% of them present only once. This CDR3 is built from 14 residues. V was shortened by 3 bases and J by 5 bases, with 16 bases between the two germline ends. From germline, CDR1 is SQVTM and CDR2 ANQGSEA. Sample: PBMCs, taken around atezolizumab (anti-PD-L1) treatment. The chain uses TRBV29-1 and TRBJ1-1; no reliable D call. This TCR was recovered from a man aged 70-80 years with urothelial cancer. The CDR3 spells CSVEDSRRGTEAFF. CDR3 coding DNA: TGCAGCGTTGAGGACTCCAGGCGGGGAACTGAAGCTTTCTTT.